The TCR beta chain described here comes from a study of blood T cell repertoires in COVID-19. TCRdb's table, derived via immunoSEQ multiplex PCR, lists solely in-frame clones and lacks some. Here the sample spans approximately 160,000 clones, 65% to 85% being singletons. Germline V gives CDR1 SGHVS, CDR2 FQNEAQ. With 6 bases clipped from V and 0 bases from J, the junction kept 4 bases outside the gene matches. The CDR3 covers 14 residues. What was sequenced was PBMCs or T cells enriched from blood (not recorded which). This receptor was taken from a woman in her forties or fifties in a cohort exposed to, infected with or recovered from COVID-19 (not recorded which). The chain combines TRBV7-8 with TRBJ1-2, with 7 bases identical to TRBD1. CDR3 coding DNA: TGTGCCAGCAGTCCCGGGACAGCTAACTATGGCTACACCTTC. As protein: CASSPGTANYGYTF. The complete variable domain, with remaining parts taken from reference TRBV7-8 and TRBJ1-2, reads GAGVSQSPRYKVAKRGQDVALRCDPISGHVSLFWYQQALGQGPEFLTYFQNEAQLDKSGLPSDRFFAERPEGSVSTLKIQRTQQEDSAVYLCASSPGTANYGYTFGSGTRLTVV.